The T cell receptor (beta chain) described here comes from a study of T cell repertoires in cytomegalovirus infection. Study results and caveats: Predominance within the ex vivo response was attributable to HLA-C-restricted CMV-specific TCR beta clonotypes.

The CDR3 covers 14 residues. The V gene's germline CDR1 is KGHDR and CDR2 SFDVKD. Deletions cut 7 bases from V and 3 bases from J, with 12 bases between. TCRdb re-called the reads with MiXCR, one entry per CDR3 protein. This sample yields approximately 81,000 distinct CDR3 sequences, of which around 25% are seen a single time; approximately 51% belongs to the top ten. With regard to this clonotype: Its antigen remains unidentified.

The material sequenced was CD8+ T cells from cultured PBMCs, taken from culture after CMV antigen stimulation. The TCR was taken from a human donor in good health (CMV status not recorded). Some clones in this sample may be carry-over from other donors' samples. This chain connects TRBV24-1 to TRBJ2-1; tentative D call: TRBD2 (6 bases). The CDR3 DNA sequence: TGTGCCACCAGCGGGACTGGGAGCTACAATGAGCAGTTCTTC. Its protein product is CATSGTGSYNEQFF.